The 10 T cell receptor beta chains below all came from one sample that was sequenced in a study of blood T cell repertoires in COVID-19. Method: immunoSEQ multiplex PCR; TCRdb's copy keeps in-frame clones and lacks some. The sample lists 200,000 to 250,000 clones, approximately 79% occurring once. Sequencing was done on a sample of peripheral blood. All receptors come from a woman in her thirties or forties with active or convalescent COVID-19.

CDR3 residues: CASSLDGSNTGELFF. The DNA of the CDR3 is TGCGCCAGCAGCTTGGACGGTTCGAACACCGGGGAGCTGTTTTTT. V gene TRBV5-1 combines with J gene TRBJ2-2; D is ambiguous. There are 15 residues in the CDR3. In germline, CDR1 is SGHRS, CDR2 YFSETQ. V lost 0 bases and J lost 0, with 6 bases in between.

J is TRBJ2-1 and V is TRBV5-1; 8 nucleotides match TRBD1. With V trimmed by 3 bases and J by 7 bases, 9 bases remained unmatched. Germline-derived CDR1 and CDR2 are SGHRS and YFSETQ. This CDR3 has 15 amino acids. The CDR3 DNA follows: TGCGCCAGCAGCTCGACAGGGGCCCCCCAAAATGAGCAGTTCTTC. It specifies CASSSTGAPQNEQFF.

This clone occurred once. This chain uses TRBV12-3 or TRBV12-4 with TRBJ1-6, with D unresolved. V lost 7 bases and J lost 7, with 11 bases in between. CDR3 size: 13 residues. CDR3 loop: CASTPRGNSPLHF. The DNA for the CDR3 is TGTGCCAGCACGCCTAGAGGGAATTCACCCCTCCACTTT.

The V and J genes are TRBV9 and TRBJ1-1, with 7 positions matching TRBD1. V gave up 5 bases and J gave up 1 base; unmatched junction bases: 14. Germline V CDR1 and CDR2: SGDLS, YYNGEE. This CDR3 spans 17 amino acids. The CDR3 sequence is CASSRRSIAGGNTEAFF. In DNA, the CDR3 is TGTGCCAGCAGTCGTAGAAGCATCGCAGGGGGGAACACTGAAGCTTTCTTT.

The gene calls are TRBV19 and TRBJ2-2; a weak D match, TRBD2 (5 bases). In germline, CDR1 is LNHDA, CDR2 SQIVND (reference sequence). The V end was cut by 1 base, the J end by 8 bases, with 8 bases between. This CDR3 spans 13 amino acids. The CDR3 DNA reads TGTGCCAGTAGTATAGTCAGCGGTGGGGAGCTGTTTTTT. It specifies CASSIVSGGELFF.

This sequence joins TRBV9 and TRBJ1-6; D might be TRBD1 (5 bases). The CDR3 contains 14 residues. Germline V gene lookup returns CDR1 SGDLS and CDR2 YYNGEE. Trimming pared 3 bases from V and 7 bases from J, leaving 11 bases between. As DNA, the CDR3 is TGTGCCAGCAGCGCGGGAGGGGTGAATTCACCCCTCCACTTT. It is translated as CASSAGGVNSPLHF.

The J gene is TRBJ1-1, the V gene TRBV12-3 or TRBV12-4; perhaps TRBD1 as D (6 bases). V lost 4 bases to trimming and J lost 7 bases, with 10 bases between them. The CDR3 totals 12 residues. CDR3 nucleotide sequence: TGTGCCAGCAGTTGGGGGCACTATGAAGCTTTCTTT. Its protein is CASSWGHYEAFF.

A note on this clone: This specimen includes other DNA sequences encoding the same CDR3. The chain links TRBV5-1 to TRBJ1-1; no reliable D call. The germline V gene has CDR1 SGHRS and CDR2 YFSETQ. The CDR3 runs to 12 residues. Trimming cost V 4 bases and J 5 bases, with 9 bases left between them. Here the CDR3 reads CASSPGGTEAFF. CDR3 DNA sequence: TGCGCCAGCAGCCCCGGAGGGACTGAAGCTTTCTTT.

This chain connects TRBV6-5 to TRBJ1-1; no definite D call. V was shortened by 6 bases and J by 0 bases, with 14 bases between the two germline ends. The CDR3 runs 15 residues. CDR1 and CDR2 from the germline V gene are MNHEY and SVGAGI. The CDR3 nucleotides are TGTGCCAGCAGCACTTTTGAGAGGCTGAACACTGAAGCTTTCTTT. It specifies CASSTFERLNTEAFF.

V usage is TRBV18 and J usage is TRBJ1-2; 9 bases fit TRBD1. This CDR3 is built from 13 residues. Germline V gene data show CDR1 as KGHSH and CDR2 as LQKENI. Germline trimming cut 3 bases from V and 6 bases from J; bases unmatched to any gene: 2. CDR3 sequence reads: CASSPTGGNGYTF. CDR3 DNA sequence: TGTGCCAGCTCACCCACAGGGGGCAATGGCTACACCTTC.